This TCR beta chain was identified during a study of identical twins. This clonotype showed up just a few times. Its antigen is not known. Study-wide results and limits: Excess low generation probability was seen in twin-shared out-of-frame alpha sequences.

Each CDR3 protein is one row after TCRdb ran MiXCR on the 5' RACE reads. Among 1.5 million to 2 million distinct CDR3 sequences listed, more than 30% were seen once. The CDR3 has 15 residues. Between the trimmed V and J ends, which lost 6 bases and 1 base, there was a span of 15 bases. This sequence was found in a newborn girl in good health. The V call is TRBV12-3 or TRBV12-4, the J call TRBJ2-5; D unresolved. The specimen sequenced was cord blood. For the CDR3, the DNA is TGTGCCAGCAGCCTGACGCGGAAAAGCCAAGAGACCCAGTACTTC. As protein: CASSLTRKSQETQYF.